The subject of this entry is one T cell receptor (beta chain). Per the germline V gene, CDR1 is SGHKS and CDR2 is YYEKEE (reference sequence). Trimming stripped 2 bases from V and 0 bases from J, with 11 bases between. The length of the CDR3 is 16 residues. The age range of participants was about 18 to 95 years, with residence in fewer than 25 US areas. Assignments of participants to cohorts depended upon their own reported clinical history. The sample comes from a study of blood T cell repertoires in COVID-19. Produced via immunoSEQ multiplex PCR; TCRdb's table is partial and in-frame only. The sample contains roughly 290,000 clones, approximately 88% of which appear only once.

The origin of this receptor is a woman aged 40 to 50 who had recovered from COVID-19. The sample consisted of PBMCs or T cells enriched from blood (not recorded which). V usage is TRBV5-5 and J usage is TRBJ2-2; D gene ambiguous. In nucleotides, the CDR3 is TGTGCCAGCAGCTTTATGGTAGCAGCGAACACCGGGGAGCTGTTTTTT. Protein sequence: CASSFMVAANTGELFF. The full variable domain, with the rest looked up from reference TRBV5-5 and TRBJ2-2, is DAGVTQSPTHLIKTRGQQVTLRCSPISGHKSVSWYQQVLGQGPQFIFQYYEKEERGRGNFPDRFSARQFPNYSSELNVNALLLGDSALYLCASSFMVAANTGELFFGEGSRLTVL.